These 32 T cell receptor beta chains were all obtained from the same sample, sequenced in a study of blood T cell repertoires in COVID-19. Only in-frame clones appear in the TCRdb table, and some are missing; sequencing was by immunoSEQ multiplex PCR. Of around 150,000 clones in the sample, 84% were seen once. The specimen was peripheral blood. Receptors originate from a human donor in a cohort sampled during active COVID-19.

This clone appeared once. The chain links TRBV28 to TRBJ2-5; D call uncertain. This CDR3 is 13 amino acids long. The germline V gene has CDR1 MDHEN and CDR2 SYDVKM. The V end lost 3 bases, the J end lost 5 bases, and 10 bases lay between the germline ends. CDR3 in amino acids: CASSLGSPETQYF. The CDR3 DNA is TGTGCCAGCAGTTTGGGCAGTCCGGAGACCCAGTACTTC.

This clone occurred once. This CDR3 is CASSYQNNEKLFF. Here the CDR3 DNA reads TGTGCCAGCTCGTATCAGAACAATGAAAAACTGTTTTTT. The chain links TRBV28 to TRBJ1-4; no reliable D call. Between the trimmed V and J ends, which lost 8 bases and 5 bases, there was a span of 12 bases. Germline lookup yields CDR1 MDHEN and CDR2 SYDVKM. CDR3 length: 13 amino acids.

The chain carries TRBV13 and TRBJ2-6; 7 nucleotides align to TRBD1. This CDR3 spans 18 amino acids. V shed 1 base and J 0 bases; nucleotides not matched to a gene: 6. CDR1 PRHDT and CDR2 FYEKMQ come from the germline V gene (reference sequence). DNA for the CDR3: TGTGCCAGCAGCTTAGTGCGACAGGGCATCTCTGGGGCCAACGTCCTGACTTTC. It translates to CASSLVRQGISGANVLTF.

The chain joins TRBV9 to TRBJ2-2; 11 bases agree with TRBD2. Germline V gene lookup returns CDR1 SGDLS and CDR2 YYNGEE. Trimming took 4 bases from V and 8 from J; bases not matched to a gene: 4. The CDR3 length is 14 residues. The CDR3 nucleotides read TGTGCCAGCAGCCGACTAGCGGGGATAGGGGAGCTGTTTTTT. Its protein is CASSRLAGIGELFF.

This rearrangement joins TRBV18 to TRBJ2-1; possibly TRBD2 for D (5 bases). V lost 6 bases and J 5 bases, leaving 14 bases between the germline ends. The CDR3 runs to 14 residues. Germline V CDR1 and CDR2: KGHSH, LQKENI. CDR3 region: CASSPELDNNEQFF. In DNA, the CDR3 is TGTGCCAGCTCTCCAGAACTAGACAACAATGAGCAGTTCTTC. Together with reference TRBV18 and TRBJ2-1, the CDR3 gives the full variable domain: NAGVMQNPRHLVRRRGQEARLRCSPMKGHSHVYWYRQLPEEGLKFMVYLQKENIIDESGMPKERFSAEFPKEGPSILRIQQVVRGDSAAYFCASSPELDNNEQFFGPGTRLTVL.

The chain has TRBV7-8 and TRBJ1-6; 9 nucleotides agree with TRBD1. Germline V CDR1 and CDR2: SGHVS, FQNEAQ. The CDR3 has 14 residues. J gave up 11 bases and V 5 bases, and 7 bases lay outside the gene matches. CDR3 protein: CASSLGTGWAPLHF. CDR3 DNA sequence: TGTGCCAGCAGCCTAGGGACAGGGTGGGCACCCCTCCACTTT.

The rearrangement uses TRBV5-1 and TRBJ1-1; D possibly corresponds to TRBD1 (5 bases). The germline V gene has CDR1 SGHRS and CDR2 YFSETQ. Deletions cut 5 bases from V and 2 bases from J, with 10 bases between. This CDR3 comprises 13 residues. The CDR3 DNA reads TGCGCCAGCAGTCCAGGGATTAACACTGAAGCTTTCTTT. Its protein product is CASSPGINTEAFF. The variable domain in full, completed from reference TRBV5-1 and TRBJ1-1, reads KAGVTQTPRYLIKTRGQQVTLSCSPISGHRSVSWYQQTPGQGLQFLFEYFSETQRNKGNFPGRFSGRQFSNSRSEMNVSTLELGDSALYLCASSPGINTEAFFGQGTRLTVV.

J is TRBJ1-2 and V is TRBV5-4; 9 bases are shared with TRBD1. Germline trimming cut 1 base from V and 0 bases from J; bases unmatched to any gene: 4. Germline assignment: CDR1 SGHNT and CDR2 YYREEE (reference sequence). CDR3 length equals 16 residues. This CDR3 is CASSLTGQGANYGYTF. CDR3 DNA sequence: TGTGCCAGCAGCTTGACGGGACAGGGAGCTAACTATGGCTACACCTTC.

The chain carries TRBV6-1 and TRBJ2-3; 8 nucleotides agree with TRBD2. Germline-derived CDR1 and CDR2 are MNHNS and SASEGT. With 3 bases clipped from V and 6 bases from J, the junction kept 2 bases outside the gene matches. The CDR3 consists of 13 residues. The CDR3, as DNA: TGTGCCAGCAGTGACGGGGGGGCGGATACGCAGTATTTT. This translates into CASSDGGADTQYF.

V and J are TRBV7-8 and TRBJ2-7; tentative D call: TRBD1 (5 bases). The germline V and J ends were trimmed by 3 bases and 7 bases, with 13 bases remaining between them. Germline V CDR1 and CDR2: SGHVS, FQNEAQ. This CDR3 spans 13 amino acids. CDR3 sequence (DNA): TGTGCCAGCAGCTTTTCCGCATCAGGGGAGCAGTACTTC. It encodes CASSFSASGEQYF. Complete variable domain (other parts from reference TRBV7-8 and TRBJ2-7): GAGVSQSPRYKVAKRGQDVALRCDPISGHVSLFWYQQALGQGPEFLTYFQNEAQLDKSGLPSDRFFAERPEGSVSTLKIQRTQQEDSAVYLCASSFSASGEQYFGPGTRLTVT.

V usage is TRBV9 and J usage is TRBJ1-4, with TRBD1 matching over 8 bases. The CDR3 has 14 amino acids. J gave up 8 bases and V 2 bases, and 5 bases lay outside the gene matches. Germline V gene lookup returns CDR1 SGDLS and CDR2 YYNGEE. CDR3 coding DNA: TGTGCCAGCAGCGTGGGGACAGGTTCCGAAAAACTGTTTTTT. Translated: CASSVGTGSEKLFF.

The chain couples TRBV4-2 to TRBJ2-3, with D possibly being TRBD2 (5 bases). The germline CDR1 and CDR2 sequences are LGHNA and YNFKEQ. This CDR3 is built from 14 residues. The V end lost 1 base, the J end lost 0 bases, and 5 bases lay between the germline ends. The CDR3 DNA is TGTGCCAGCAGCCAAGCGGGAAGCACAGATACGCAGTATTTT. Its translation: CASSQAGSTDTQYF.

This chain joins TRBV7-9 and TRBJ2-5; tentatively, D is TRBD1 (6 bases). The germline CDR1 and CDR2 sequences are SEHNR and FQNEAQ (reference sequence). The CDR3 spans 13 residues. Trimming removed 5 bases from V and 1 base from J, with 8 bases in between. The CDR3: CASSPGAQETQYF. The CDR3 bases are TGTGCCAGCAGCCCAGGGGCCCAAGAGACCCAGTACTTC.

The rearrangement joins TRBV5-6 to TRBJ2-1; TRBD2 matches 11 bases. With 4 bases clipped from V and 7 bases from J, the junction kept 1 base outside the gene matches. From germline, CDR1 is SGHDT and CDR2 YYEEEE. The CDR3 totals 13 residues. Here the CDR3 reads CASSRLAGNEQFF. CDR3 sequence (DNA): TGTGCCAGCAGCAGACTAGCGGGGAATGAGCAGTTCTTC.

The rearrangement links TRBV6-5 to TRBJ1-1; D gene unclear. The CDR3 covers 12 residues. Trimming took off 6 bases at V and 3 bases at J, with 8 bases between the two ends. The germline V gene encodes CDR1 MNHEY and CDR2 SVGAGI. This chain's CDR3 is CASRAEDTEAFF. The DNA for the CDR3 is TGTGCCAGCAGGGCTGAAGACACTGAAGCTTTCTTT.

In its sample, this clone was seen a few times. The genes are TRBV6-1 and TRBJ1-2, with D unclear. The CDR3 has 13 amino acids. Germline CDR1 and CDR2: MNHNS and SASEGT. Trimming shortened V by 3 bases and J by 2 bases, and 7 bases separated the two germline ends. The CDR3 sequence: CASSESMNYGYTF. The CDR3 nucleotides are TGTGCCAGCAGTGAGTCCATGAACTATGGCTACACCTTC.

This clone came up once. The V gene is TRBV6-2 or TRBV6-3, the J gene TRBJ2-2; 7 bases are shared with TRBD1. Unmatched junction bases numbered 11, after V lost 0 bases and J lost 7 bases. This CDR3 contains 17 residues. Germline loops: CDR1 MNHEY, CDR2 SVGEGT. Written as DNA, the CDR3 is TGTGCCAGCAGTTACTCGGAGACAGGGATTGCCGTCGGGGAGCTGTTTTTT. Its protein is CASSYSETGIAVGELFF.

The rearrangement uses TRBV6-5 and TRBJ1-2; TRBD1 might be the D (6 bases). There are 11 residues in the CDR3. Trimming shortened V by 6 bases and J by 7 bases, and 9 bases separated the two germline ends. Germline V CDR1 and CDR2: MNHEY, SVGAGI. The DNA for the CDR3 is TGTGCCAGCAGGACAGGAGGTGGCTACACCTTC. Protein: CASRTGGGYTF.

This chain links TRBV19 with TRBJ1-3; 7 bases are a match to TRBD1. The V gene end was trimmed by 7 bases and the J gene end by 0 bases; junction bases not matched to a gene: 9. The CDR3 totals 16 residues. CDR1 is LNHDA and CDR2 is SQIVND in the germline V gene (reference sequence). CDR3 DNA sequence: TGTGCCAGTATTCTCCGGGACAGTATCTCTGGAAACACCATATATTTT. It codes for CASILRDSISGNTIYF.

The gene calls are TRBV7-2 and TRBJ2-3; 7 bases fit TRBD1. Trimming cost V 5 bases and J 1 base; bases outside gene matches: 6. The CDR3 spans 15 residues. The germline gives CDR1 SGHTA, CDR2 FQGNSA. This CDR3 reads CASSKRTGGTDTQYF. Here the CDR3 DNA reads TGTGCCAGCAGCAAACGGACAGGCGGCACAGATACGCAGTATTTT.

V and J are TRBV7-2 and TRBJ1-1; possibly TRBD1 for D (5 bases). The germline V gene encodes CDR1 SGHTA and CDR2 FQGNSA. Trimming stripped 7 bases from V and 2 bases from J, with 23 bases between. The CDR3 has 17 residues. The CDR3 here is CASTESGGLTANTEAFF. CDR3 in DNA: TGTGCCAGCACCGAGTCCGGCGGTCTGACAGCAAACACTGAAGCTTTCTTT.

The CDR3 sequence is CASSGRGERLGELFF. CDR3 nucleotides: TGTGCCAGCAGTGGACGGGGGGAGAGATTAGGGGAGCTGTTTTTT. This sequence joins TRBV2 and TRBJ2-2; 7 positions agree with TRBD2. Per germline, CDR1 SNHLY and CDR2 FYNNEI. This CDR3 region has 15 residues. V was clipped by 4 bases and J by 8 bases; unmatched bases: 10.

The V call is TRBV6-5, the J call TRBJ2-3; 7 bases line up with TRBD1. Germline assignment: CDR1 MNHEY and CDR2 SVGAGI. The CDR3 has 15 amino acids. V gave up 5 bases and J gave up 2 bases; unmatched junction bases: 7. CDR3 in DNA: TGTGCCAGCAGTAACCGGGACAGCCCCACAGATACGCAGTATTTT. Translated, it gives CASSNRDSPTDTQYF.

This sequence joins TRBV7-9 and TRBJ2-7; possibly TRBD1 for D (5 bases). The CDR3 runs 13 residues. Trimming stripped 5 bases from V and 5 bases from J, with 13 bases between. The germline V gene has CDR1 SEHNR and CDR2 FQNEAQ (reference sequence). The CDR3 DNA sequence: TGTGCCAGCAGCGATCTCTCCAGGGACGAGCAGTACTTC. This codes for CASSDLSRDEQYF.

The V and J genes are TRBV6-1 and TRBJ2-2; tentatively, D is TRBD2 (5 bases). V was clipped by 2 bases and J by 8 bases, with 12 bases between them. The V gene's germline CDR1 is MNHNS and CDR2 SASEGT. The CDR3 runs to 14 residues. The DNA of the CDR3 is TGTGCCAGCAGTGAATCCCCAAGAGGGGGGGAGCTGTTTTTT. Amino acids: CASSESPRGGELFF.

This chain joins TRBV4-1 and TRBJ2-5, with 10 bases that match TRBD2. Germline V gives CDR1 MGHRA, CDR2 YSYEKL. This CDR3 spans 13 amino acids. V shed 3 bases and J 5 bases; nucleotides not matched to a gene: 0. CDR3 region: CASSQTSGETQYF. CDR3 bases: TGCGCCAGCAGCCAGACTAGCGGGGAGACCCAGTACTTC.

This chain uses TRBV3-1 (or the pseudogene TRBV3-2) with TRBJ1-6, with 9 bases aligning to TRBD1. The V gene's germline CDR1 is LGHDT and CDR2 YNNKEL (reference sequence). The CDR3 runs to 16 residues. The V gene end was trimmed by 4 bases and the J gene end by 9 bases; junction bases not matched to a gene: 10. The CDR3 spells CASSLRTGDSRSPLHF. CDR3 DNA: TGTGCCAGCAGCCTGAGGACAGGGGATAGTCGTTCACCCCTCCACTTT.

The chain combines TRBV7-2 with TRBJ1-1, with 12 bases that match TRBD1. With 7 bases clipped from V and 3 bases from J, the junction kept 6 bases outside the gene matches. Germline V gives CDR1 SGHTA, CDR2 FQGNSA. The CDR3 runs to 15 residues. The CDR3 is CASTRDRGLDTEAFF. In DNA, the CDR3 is TGTGCCAGCACACGGGACAGGGGGCTAGACACTGAAGCTTTCTTT.

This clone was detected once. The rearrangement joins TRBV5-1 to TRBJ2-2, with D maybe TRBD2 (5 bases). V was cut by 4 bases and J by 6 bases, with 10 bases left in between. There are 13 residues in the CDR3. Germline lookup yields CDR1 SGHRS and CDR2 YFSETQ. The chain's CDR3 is CASSPERPGELFF. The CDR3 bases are TGCGCCAGCAGCCCGGAGCGGCCCGGGGAGCTGTTTTTT.

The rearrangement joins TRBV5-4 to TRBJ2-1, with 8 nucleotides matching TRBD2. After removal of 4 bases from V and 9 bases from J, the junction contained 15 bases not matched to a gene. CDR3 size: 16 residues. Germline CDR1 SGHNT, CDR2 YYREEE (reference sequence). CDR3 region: CASSPPRRGARSEQFF. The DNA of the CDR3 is TGTGCCAGCAGCCCACCTAGGCGGGGGGCCCGGAGTGAGCAGTTCTTC.

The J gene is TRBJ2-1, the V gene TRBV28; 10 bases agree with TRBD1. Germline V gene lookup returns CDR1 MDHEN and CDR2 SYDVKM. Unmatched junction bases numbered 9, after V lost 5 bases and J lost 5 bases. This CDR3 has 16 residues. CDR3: CASSRPGTGDNNEQFF. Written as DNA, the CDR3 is TGTGCCAGCAGTCGCCCGGGGACAGGGGATAACAATGAGCAGTTCTTC.

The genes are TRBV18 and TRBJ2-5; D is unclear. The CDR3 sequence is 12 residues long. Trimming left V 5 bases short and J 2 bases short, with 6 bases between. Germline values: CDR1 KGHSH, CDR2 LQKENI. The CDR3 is CASSVTQETQYF. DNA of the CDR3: TGTGCCAGCTCAGTAACACAAGAGACCCAGTACTTC.